The rows below give T cell receptor beta chains drawn from one sample of a study of T cell responses to AZD1222 COVID-19 vaccine. Only in-frame clones appear in the TCRdb table, and some are missing; sequencing was by immunoSEQ multiplex PCR. Of approximately 130,000 clones in the sample, approximately 85% are singletons; the top ten hold about 8.6%. The input for sequencing was peripheral blood, taken on day 0 of AZD1222 vaccination. All receptors come from an adult in good health. CDR3s include the opening cysteine and the closing phenylalanine or tryptophan. The order of the fields is V gene, CDR3 length, J gene, CDR3 protein.

v_gene: TRBV18; len: 17; j_gene: TRBJ2-1; CDR3aa: CASSPTARSGRGNEQFF
v_gene: TRBV6-2/TRBV6-3; len: 19; j_gene: TRBJ1-6; CDR3aa: CASSYSPESRTGVNSPLHF
v_gene: TRBV7-2; len: 13; j_gene: TRBJ2-7; CDR3aa: CASSFRGSHEQYF
v_gene: TRBV18; len: 17; j_gene: TRBJ1-1; CDR3aa: CASSPPGTSGLNTEAFF
v_gene: TRBV2; len: 15; j_gene: TRBJ1-4; CDR3aa: CATTIEQGPNEKLFF
v_gene: TRBV18; len: 14; j_gene: TRBJ2-1; CDR3aa: CASSPAPSYNEQFF
v_gene: TRBV5-1; len: 14; j_gene: TRBJ1-2; CDR3aa: CASSLMQEGRGYTF
v_gene: TRBV28; len: 14; j_gene: TRBJ1-2; CDR3aa: CASSLGTGVYGYTF
v_gene: TRBV6-5; len: 15; j_gene: TRBJ1-1; CDR3aa: CASSPAGRGSTEAFF
v_gene: TRBV3-1/TRBV3-2; len: 11; j_gene: TRBJ2-7; CDR3aa: CASSHRLEQYF
v_gene: TRBV4-2; len: 16; j_gene: TRBJ2-7; CDR3aa: CASSQVYGGASYEQYF
v_gene: TRBV10-2; len: 14; j_gene: TRBJ2-5; CDR3aa: CASSPGTLQETQYF
v_gene: TRBV20-1; len: 10; j_gene: TRBJ1-1; CDR3aa: CGFENTEAFF
v_gene: TRBV18; len: 13; j_gene: TRBJ2-1; CDR3aa: CASSPEIQAEQFF
v_gene: TRBV27; len: 14; j_gene: TRBJ2-5; CDR3aa: CASSPGGPGETQYF
v_gene: TRBV10-3; len: 12; j_gene: TRBJ2-1; CDR3aa: CAISPTREGQFF
v_gene: TRBV4-1; len: 17; j_gene: TRBJ2-3; CDR3aa: CASSQDWGTSAADTQYF
v_gene: TRBV21-1; len: 18; j_gene: TRBJ2-7; CDR3aa: CASSSKVGGQPSSYEQYF
v_gene: TRBV7-9; len: 13; j_gene: TRBJ1-1; CDR3aa: CASSLEGNTEAFF
v_gene: TRBV19; len: 15; j_gene: TRBJ1-1; CDR3aa: CASSNPRQVNTEAFF
v_gene: TRBV4-1; len: 13; j_gene: TRBJ1-4; CDR3aa: CASSPIRGEKLFF
v_gene: TRBV7-9; len: 11; j_gene: TRBJ2-7; CDR3aa: CASSLSYEQYF
v_gene: TRBV5-1; len: 16; j_gene: TRBJ1-3; CDR3aa: CASSLDAGSRGNTIYF
v_gene: TRBV6-4; len: 15; j_gene: TRBJ2-7; CDR3aa: CASRVESRGPYEQYF
v_gene: TRBV21-1; len: 15; j_gene: TRBJ1-3; CDR3aa: CASSKTGGSGNTIYF
v_gene: TRBV7-9; len: 14; j_gene: TRBJ2-3; CDR3aa: CASSADYPTDTQYF
v_gene: TRBV18; len: 16; j_gene: TRBJ1-6; CDR3aa: CASSQKGVKSNSPLHF
v_gene: TRBV7-6; len: 15; j_gene: TRBJ1-5; CDR3aa: CASSAVQGGNQPQHF
v_gene: TRBV30; len: 17; j_gene: TRBJ2-7; CDR3aa: CAWSPRIGTGASYEQYF
v_gene: TRBV20-1; len: 11; j_gene: TRBJ2-7; CDR3aa: CSARVSYEQYF
v_gene: TRBV18; len: 13; j_gene: TRBJ1-1; CDR3aa: CASSRQGDTEAFF
v_gene: TRBV11-1; len: 13; j_gene: TRBJ2-7; CDR3aa: CASSLGGGAVQYF
v_gene: TRBV5-1; len: 18; j_gene: TRBJ2-3; CDR3aa: CASSLFSRIALSTDTQYF
v_gene: TRBV2; len: 14; j_gene: TRBJ2-2; CDR3aa: CASNQGAGTGELFF
v_gene: TRBV2; len: 16; j_gene: TRBJ2-1; CDR3aa: CASSEARRQGNNEQFF
v_gene: TRBV30; len: 12; j_gene: TRBJ2-7; CDR3aa: CAWSVPRGDYRF
v_gene: TRBV6-5; len: 13; j_gene: TRBJ1-5; CDR3aa: CASTYRGNQPQHF
v_gene: TRBV12-3/TRBV12-4; len: 13; j_gene: TRBJ1-4; CDR3aa: CASKGTAEEKLFF
v_gene: TRBV28; len: 12; j_gene: TRBJ2-1; CDR3aa: CASSFLAGGQFF
v_gene: TRBV28; len: 15; j_gene: TRBJ2-3; CDR3aa: CASSLQRVNTDTQYF
v_gene: TRBV19; len: 15; j_gene: TRBJ2-7; CDR3aa: CASSTHRDNSYEQYF
v_gene: TRBV2; len: 14; j_gene: TRBJ1-1; CDR3aa: CASSEWGPDGEAFF
v_gene: TRBV6-2/TRBV6-3; len: 17; j_gene: TRBJ2-7; CDR3aa: CASSYRLGGRANYEQYF
v_gene: TRBV20-1; len: 12; j_gene: TRBJ1-2; CDR3aa: CSASLGTNGYTF
v_gene: TRBV10-3; len: 14; j_gene: TRBJ2-7; CDR3aa: CAISDSGLSYEQYF
v_gene: TRBV11-3; len: 14; j_gene: TRBJ1-5; CDR3aa: CASSISPGAGPQHF
v_gene: TRBV6-5; len: 15; j_gene: TRBJ2-6; CDR3aa: CASIQAGSGANVLTF
v_gene: TRBV5-8; len: 15; j_gene: TRBJ1-5; CDR3aa: CASSLLFDVNQPQHF
v_gene: TRBV7-8; len: 16; j_gene: TRBJ1-2; CDR3aa: CASSLSGGLNGYGYTF
v_gene: TRBV5-5; len: 15; j_gene: TRBJ2-5; CDR3aa: CASSHQGQGKETQYF
v_gene: TRBV29-1; len: 13; j_gene: TRBJ1-1; CDR3aa: CSAADRGDTEAFF
v_gene: TRBV23-1; len: 13; j_gene: TRBJ1-2; CDR3aa: CASSQRPNYGYTF
v_gene: TRBV7-9; len: 13; j_gene: TRBJ2-7; CDR3aa: CASSLRVSYEQYF
v_gene: TRBV12-5; len: 15; j_gene: TRBJ2-7; CDR3aa: CASGLVQQGAYEQYF
v_gene: TRBV7-8; len: 14; j_gene: TRBJ2-5; CDR3aa: CASTQRAGGETQYF
v_gene: TRBV18; len: 17; j_gene: TRBJ1-5; CDR3aa: CASSFSSTGNRNQSQHF
v_gene: TRBV20-1; len: 11; j_gene: TRBJ2-7; CDR3aa: CSPTGVNEQYF
v_gene: TRBV7-3; len: 14; j_gene: TRBJ2-3; CDR3aa: CASSPEVGLGTQYF
v_gene: TRBV2; len: 11; j_gene: TRBJ1-1; CDR3aa: CASRVNTEAFF
v_gene: TRBV28; len: 15; j_gene: TRBJ1-5; CDR3aa: CASSFGDRGYQPQHF